Each of the 8 T cell receptor beta chains below was sequenced from the same sample in a study of blood T cell repertoires in COVID-19. Method: immunoSEQ multiplex PCR; TCRdb's copy keeps in-frame clones and lacks some. The sample has 400,000 or so clones, about 87% seen once. What was sequenced was peripheral blood. The receptors were gathered from a human donor in a cohort sampled during active COVID-19.

The chain couples TRBV27 to TRBJ2-7, with D possibly matching TRBD2 (6 bases). CDR1 and CDR2 (germline): MNHEY, SMNVEV (reference sequence). The CDR3 contains 12 residues. Trimming left V 11 bases short and J 7 bases short, with 18 bases between. The CDR3: CASTGVTKEQYF. The DNA of the CDR3 is TGTGCCTCAACGGGGGTTACGAAAGAGCAGTACTTC.

V gene TRBV30 combines with J gene TRBJ1-2; D call uncertain. Germline lookup yields CDR1 GTSNPN and CDR2 SVGIG (reference sequence). V shed 4 bases and J shed 3 bases, with 15 bases lying between them. The CDR3 spans 14 residues. The CDR3 region is CAWTTGLRDYGYTF. The DNA for the CDR3 is TGTGCCTGGACTACCGGGCTGAGGGACTATGGCTACACCTTC.

The chain is built from TRBV27 and TRBJ1-1; D may be TRBD1 (6 bases). The CDR3 is 13 residues long. V lost 6 bases, J lost 3 bases, and 11 bases lay in between. CDR1 MNHEY and CDR2 SMNVEV come from the germline V gene (reference sequence). This CDR3 is CASSRDIYTEAFF. The CDR3 DNA follows: TGTGCCAGCAGCCGGGACATTTACACTGAAGCTTTCTTT.

This chain uses TRBV5-1 with TRBJ2-2; TRBD1 agrees at 7 bases. The V gene end was trimmed by 9 bases and the J gene end by 1 base; junction bases not matched to a gene: 6. Germline CDR1 and CDR2: SGHRS and YFSETQ. The CDR3 extends over 14 amino acids. The CDR3 DNA sequence: TGCGCCACCCGGACAGGTCGGAACACCGGGGAGCTGTTTTTT. Translating gives CATRTGRNTGELFF.

This clone was seen a single time. V and J are TRBV11-3 and TRBJ2-5; D is perhaps TRBD1 (6 bases). This CDR3 has 12 amino acids. The V gene's germline CDR1 is SGHNT and CDR2 YENEEA. V gave up 4 bases and J gave up 5 bases, with 8 bases separating them. CDR3 residues: CASSSDRETQYF. For the CDR3, the DNA is TGTGCCAGCAGCTCCGACAGGGAGACCCAGTACTTC. Full variable domain (remainder filled in from reference TRBV11-3 and TRBJ2-5): EAGVVQSPRYKIIEKKQPVAFWCNPISGHNTLYWYLQNLGQGPELLIRYENEEAVDDSQLPKDRFSAERLKGVDSTLKIQPAELGDSAVYLCASSSDRETQYFGPGTRLLVL.

The chain links TRBV7-8 to TRBJ1-2; 9 bases agree with TRBD1. This CDR3 is built from 12 residues. Germline V gene lookup returns CDR1 SGHVS and CDR2 FQNEAQ. The V and J ends lost 5 bases and 8 bases, in that order; junction bases with no gene match: 3. The DNA for the CDR3 is TGTGCCAGCAGCCGACAGGGGGAGGGCTACACCTTC. It codes for CASSRQGEGYTF.

V and J are TRBV30 and TRBJ1-2; 9 bases align to TRBD1. V lost 3 bases and J lost 4; bases outside the gene matches: 6. There are 14 residues in the CDR3. The V gene's germline CDR1 is GTSNPN and CDR2 SVGIG (reference sequence). CDR3 sequence: CAWSGTGSGYGYTF. For the CDR3, the DNA is TGTGCCTGGAGCGGGACAGGGTCAGGCTATGGCTACACCTTC.

The V call is TRBV6-5, the J call TRBJ1-5; 7 bases match TRBD1. The V and J ends lost 5 bases and 6 bases, in that order; junction bases with no gene match: 7. Germline V gene data show CDR1 as MNHEY and CDR2 as SVGAGI. This CDR3 has 14 residues. CDR3 region: CASSPTGIGQPQHF. CDR3 DNA: TGTGCCAGCAGTCCGACAGGGATAGGTCAGCCCCAGCATTTT.